This TCR beta chain stems from a study of T cells in Graves' hyperthyroidism and ophthalmopathy. Between the trimmed V and J ends, which lost 0 bases and 0 bases, there was a span of 9 bases. The CDR3 is made up of 15 amino acids. CDR1 and CDR2 (germline): SGHRS, YFSETQ. This clonotype was seen many times. Amplified TCR beta CDR3 regions came from RNA transcripts. TCR CDR3 underwent first-round RT-PCR with the HTBI primer set. One entry per CDR3 protein, called by TCRdb with MiXCR from the multiplex PCR reads. The sample holds fewer than 250,000 distinct CDR3 sequences; approximately 23% are singletons and the top ten take about 40%.

Input material: blood. The V gene is TRBV5-1, the J gene TRBJ1-2; D possibly corresponds to TRBD1 (6 bases). This clonotype originated in a woman in her thirties or forties with Graves' ophthalmopathy. Here the CDR3 DNA reads TGCGCCAGCAGCTTGGGGGACACAACTAACTATGGCTACACCTTC. Its protein product is CASSLGDTTNYGYTF.